This T cell receptor beta chain was recorded in a study of response to subunit inactivated influenza vaccine (dated by TCRdb to the late 2010s). Describing the broader study: To follow how T cells responded to a trivalent subunit inactivated influenza vaccine, the researchers relied on deep quantitative profiling of the T cell receptor repertoire. Overall study results and their limits: According to the authors, only a limited number of new T cells may be recruited by each seasonal influenza vaccination.

The library relied on RT-PCR. TCRdb lists the instrument as Illumina HiSeq 2500. TCRdb's own reprocessing of the public reads used fastp at Q25 and MiXCR and kept productive beta chains. Every distinct CDR3 protein forms one entry, paired with its most common genes and DNA. The sample contains 550,000 to 800,000 distinct CDR3 sequences, around 16% of them found a single time. Clones ranked in the top ten supply around a tenth of the sample. Remarks on this clonotype: This receptor's antigen is unknown. Nothing much larger sits one base from this clone, and base qualities are not available.

Trimming costs V 2 bases and J 2 bases, and their ends lie 7 bases apart. Taken from cysteine to phenylalanine, the CDR3 has 13 residues. Of the read, only the CDR3 DNA is kept; its 39 bases are in frame from base 1. Per the germline V gene, SGHTA is the CDR1 and FQGTGA is the CDR2. The source was PBMCs from blood, collected 12 days after vaccination. Rearrangement joined TRBV7-3 to TRBJ2-7, with no confident D gene call. This TCR was sampled from a middle-aged man who received an inactivated influenza vaccine. Donor details come from another sample of the same person, matched by shared clones. The encoded CDR3 is CASSLLPTYEQYF. The bases read TGTGCCAGCAGCTTACTTCCAACCTACGAGCAGTACTTC.